These 28 T cell receptor beta chains were all obtained from the same sample, sequenced in a study of radiation and T cells in renal cell carcinoma. Assay: immunoSEQ multiplex PCR; the TCRdb copy retains only in-frame clones and omits some. This table holds some 150,000 clones, roughly 80% found once. Time point of the sample: baseline pretreatment blood. Sample treatment: 15 Gy SBRT to primary tumor, nephrectomy 4 weeks later. The sequenced sample was blood, obtained from a patient whose treatment included radiotherapy and nephrectomy. Receptors originate from a woman in her fifties or sixties with renal cell carcinoma.

The chain has TRBV7-2 and TRBJ2-1; D perhaps matches TRBD1 (5 bases). The germline V and J ends were trimmed by 2 bases and 9 bases, with 8 bases remaining between them. The CDR3 loop spans 12 amino acids. Per germline, CDR1 SGHTA and CDR2 FQGNSA. The CDR3 region has the DNA TGTGCCAGCAGCTTACAGGGCGGTGAGCAGTTCTTC. It translates to CASSLQGGEQFF.

The chain recombines TRBV19 with TRBJ2-7; no definite D call. Germline lookup yields CDR1 LNHDA and CDR2 SQIVND (reference sequence). The CDR3 covers 17 residues. V was cut by 10 bases and J by 4 bases, with 29 bases left in between. The CDR3 DNA reads TGTGCCATCTCAAACCATAAGGGCCAAAAAAGGGCGTACGAGCAGTACTTC. Its protein is CAISNHKGQKRAYEQYF.

This rearrangement joins TRBV5-1 to TRBJ2-7; tentative D call: TRBD2 (5 bases). Looked up from germline, CDR1 is SGHRS and CDR2 is YFSETQ. The ends were cut back, 3 bases at V and 4 bases at J, with 11 bases in the middle. The CDR3 has 13 residues. Here the CDR3 reads CASSSDSRYEQYF. In nucleotides, the CDR3 is TGCGCCAGCAGCTCGGACTCTCGGTACGAGCAGTACTTC.

CDR3 protein: CASSVQTSGFYEQYF. CDR3 DNA sequence: TGTGCCAGCAGTGTCCAAACTAGCGGCTTCTACGAGCAGTACTTC. The V gene is TRBV28, the J gene TRBJ2-7, with 8 positions matching TRBD2. V shed 5 bases, J shed 3 bases, and the junction held 9 bases outside the gene matches. Germline V gene sequence: CDR1 MDHEN, CDR2 SYDVKM. This CDR3 contains 15 residues.

Regarding this clone: This same CDR3 is encoded by further DNA sequences in the sample. This sequence joins TRBV5-4 and TRBJ2-7; no firm D call. Germline CDR1 reads SGHNT; CDR2 reads YYREEE (reference sequence). The CDR3 has 12 amino acids. The ends were cut back, 0 bases at V and 3 bases at J, with 4 bases in the middle. The CDR3: CASSLDGYEQYF. The CDR3 DNA reads as TGTGCCAGCAGCTTGGACGGCTACGAGCAGTACTTC.

The V call is TRBV19, the J call TRBJ1-5; 7 bases agree with TRBD1. This CDR3 region has 15 residues. J lost 3 bases, V lost 5 bases, and 7 bases had no gene match. Looked up from germline, CDR1 is LNHDA and CDR2 is SQIVND (reference sequence). For the CDR3, the DNA is TGTGCCAGTAGTGCTACAGGGGCCCTCAATCAGCCCCAGCATTTT. Protein sequence: CASSATGALNQPQHF.

The rearrangement links TRBV10-2 to TRBJ2-1; D not certain. The CDR3 is 12 residues long. V was clipped by 7 bases and J by 6 bases, with 10 bases between them. Germline V gene sequence: CDR1 WSHSY, CDR2 SAAADI. This CDR3 is CASTKPTNEQFF. The CDR3 DNA is TGCGCCAGCACCAAGCCTACCAATGAGCAGTTCTTC.

The rearrangement joins TRBV5-1 to TRBJ1-5; TRBD1 matches at 12 bases. Germline V gives CDR1 SGHRS, CDR2 YFSETQ. V gave up 4 bases and J gave up 6 bases; unmatched junction bases: 8. The length of the CDR3 is 16 residues. DNA for the CDR3: TGCGCCAGCAGCCCTACGGGACAGGGGGCGGGTCAGCCCCAGCATTTT. This gives the protein CASSPTGQGAGQPQHF.

This clone came up once. This chain joins TRBV7-2 and TRBJ2-1; D is ambiguous. The CDR3 covers 12 residues. Germline V lookup: CDR1 SGHTA, CDR2 FQGNSA. V was cut by 3 bases and J by 1 base, with 1 base left in between. For the CDR3, the DNA is TGTGCCAGCAGCTTTTCCTACAATGAGCAGTTCTTC. It is translated as CASSFSYNEQFF.

This clone was seen once. The chain links TRBV7-9 to TRBJ1-4, with D possibly TRBD1 on 6 matching bases. The V gene's germline CDR1 is SEHNR and CDR2 FQNEAQ (reference sequence). The CDR3 length is 14 residues. V gave up 5 bases and J gave up 4 bases, with 11 bases separating them. The CDR3: CASSVGQINEKLFF. In nucleotides, the CDR3 is TGTGCCAGCAGCGTAGGACAGATTAATGAAAAACTGTTTTTT.

The J gene is TRBJ1-4, the V gene TRBV9; TRBD1 agrees at 9 bases. The CDR3 spans 15 residues. Germline trimming cut 4 bases from V and 6 bases from J; bases unmatched to any gene: 7. Germline values: CDR1 SGDLS, CDR2 YYNGEE. The CDR3 here is CASSPRTGADEKLFF. The CDR3, as DNA: TGTGCCAGCAGCCCGAGGACAGGGGCTGATGAAAAACTGTTTTTT.

The rearrangement uses TRBV7-8 and TRBJ1-1; D is possibly TRBD1 (5 bases). The germline V and J ends were trimmed by 1 base and 3 bases, with 12 bases remaining between them. The CDR3 runs 15 residues. The germline CDR1 and CDR2 sequences are SGHVS and FQNEAQ. The CDR3 loop is CASSLEFRGYTEAFF. CDR3 bases: TGTGCCAGCAGCTTAGAATTTAGGGGATACACTGAAGCTTTCTTT.

This chain joins TRBV18 and TRBJ2-2; unclear D gene. The CDR3 is 13 amino acids. Trimming removed 6 bases from V and 1 base from J, with 6 bases in between. From germline, CDR1 is KGHSH and CDR2 LQKENI. The CDR3 nucleotides read TGTGCCAGCTCGCGACAGAACACCGGGGAGCTGTTTTTT. Its translation is CASSRQNTGELFF.

This clone was observed a handful of times. The CDR3 DNA is TGTGCCAGCAGCCAAGATATGGCCGGCGGCATGAACACTGAAGCTTTCTTT. Protein: CASSQDMAGGMNTEAFF. The chain links TRBV4-2 to TRBJ1-1; unclear D gene. This CDR3 has 17 amino acids. Trimming cost V 0 bases and J 0 bases, with 14 bases left between them. From germline, CDR1 is LGHNA and CDR2 YNFKEQ.

This clone was recorded once. The chain combines TRBV6-6 with TRBJ2-7; either TRBD1 or TRBD2 may fit D (5 bases each). CDR1 MNHNY and CDR2 SVGAGI come from the germline V gene (reference sequence). Trimming stripped 0 bases from V and 1 base from J, with 10 bases between. The CDR3 extends over 15 amino acids. The CDR3 DNA is TGTGCCAGCAGTTACTCGATGGGGGATTCCTACGAGCAGTACTTC. This codes for CASSYSMGDSYEQYF.

V gene TRBV7-2 combines with J gene TRBJ2-1; D may be TRBD2 (6 bases). The germline CDR1 and CDR2 sequences are SGHTA and FQGNSA. CDR3 length: 15 amino acids. Trimming pared 5 bases from V and 9 bases from J, leaving 20 bases between. The CDR3 bases are TGTGCCAGCAGCGCGGGACTCCACCTAATGGTTGAGCAGTTCTTC. It translates to CASSAGLHLMVEQFF.

This clone was picked up one time. V gene TRBV5-6 combines with J gene TRBJ2-7; TRBD1 aligns across 9 bases. Germline V gives CDR1 SGHDT, CDR2 YYEEEE. CDR3 length: 14 residues. After removal of 4 bases from V and 2 bases from J, the junction contained 4 bases not matched to a gene. DNA of the CDR3: TGTGCCAGCAGCCCCGGGACAGGGCCCTACGAGCAGTACTTC. Its translation is CASSPGTGPYEQYF.

The chain links TRBV9 to TRBJ2-5; TRBD2 is a possible D gene (6 bases). This CDR3 has 15 amino acids. Trimming left V 4 bases short and J 2 bases short, with 15 bases between. Germline values: CDR1 SGDLS, CDR2 YYNGEE. The CDR3 region has the DNA TGTGCCAGCAGCTCCCGGGGGAACGTTCAAGAGACCCAGTACTTC. Encoded protein: CASSSRGNVQETQYF.

This clone is a singleton in its sample. The V call is TRBV5-1, the J call TRBJ1-2, with D possibly TRBD1 on 6 matching bases. The CDR3 covers 14 residues. Germline CDR1 reads SGHRS; CDR2 reads YFSETQ. Trimming shortened V by 4 bases and J by 4 bases, and 14 bases separated the two germline ends. The CDR3 loop reads CASSPGSGAYGYTF. The CDR3 DNA is TGCGCCAGCAGCCCCGGATCAGGGGCCTATGGCTACACCTTC.

This chain connects TRBV5-4 to TRBJ2-3, with D perhaps TRBD1 or TRBD2 (5 bases each). Trimming cost V 4 bases and J 5 bases, with 17 bases left between them. Looked up from germline, CDR1 is SGHNT and CDR2 is YYREEE (reference sequence). The CDR3 consists of 15 residues. The CDR3 sequence: CASSEGPSMGDTQYF. In DNA form, the CDR3 reads TGTGCCAGCAGCGAGGGACCGTCCATGGGAGATACGCAGTATTTT. Combining the CDR3 with reference TRBV5-4 and TRBJ2-3 gives the whole variable domain ETGVTQSPTHLIKTRGQQVTLRCSSQSGHNTVSWYQQALGQGPQFIFQYYREEENGRGNFPPRFSGLQFPNYSSELNVNALELDDSALYLCASSEGPSMGDTQYFGPGTRLTVL.

The chain has TRBV18 and TRBJ2-7, with 8 bases lining up with TRBD1. V lost 3 bases and J lost 3; bases outside the gene matches: 10. Germline values: CDR1 KGHSH, CDR2 LQKENI. This CDR3 spans 16 amino acids. The CDR3 DNA follows: TGTGCCAGCTCACCGAATTCCGGACAGGGCTTCTACGAGCAGTACTTC. Residues: CASSPNSGQGFYEQYF. Based on the CDR3 plus reference TRBV18 and TRBJ2-7, the full variable domain is NAGVMQNPRHLVRRRGQEARLRCSPMKGHSHVYWYRQLPEEGLKFMVYLQKENIIDESGMPKERFSAEFPKEGPSILRIQQVVRGDSAAYFCASSPNSGQGFYEQYFGPGTRLTVT.

This clone showed up just once. The same CDR3 arises from other DNA sequences in this sample as well. The chain combines TRBV4-3 with TRBJ2-7, with 10 positions matching TRBD2. Germline CDR1 is LGHNA and CDR2 is YSLEER. The CDR3 is 15 residues long. The ends lost 1 base at V and 3 bases at J; junction bases unmatched: 3. The CDR3: CASSQVSSGGYEQYF. The CDR3 DNA is TGCGCCAGCAGCCAAGTATCTAGCGGGGGCTACGAGCAGTACTTC.

The chain uses TRBV10-2 and TRBJ2-1; TRBD2 matches at 10 bases. The CDR3 totals 17 residues. The germline V gene has CDR1 WSHSY and CDR2 SAAADI. V lost 6 bases to trimming and J lost 0 bases; unmatched junction nucleotides: 8. For the CDR3, the DNA is TGCGCCAGCAGAGAGCTAGCGGGGGCAAGCTCCTACAATGAGCAGTTCTTC. As protein: CASRELAGASSYNEQFF.

The chain has TRBV20-1 and TRBJ1-1; TRBD1 is a possible D gene (6 bases). V lost 4 bases to trimming and J lost 8 bases, with 11 bases between them. Germline V lookup: CDR1 DFQATT, CDR2 SNEGSKA (reference sequence). This CDR3 is 11 amino acids long. CDR3 DNA: TGCAGTGCTAAAATTGACAGGGAAGCTTTCTTT. Its translation: CSAKIDREAFF.

V gene TRBV4-2 combines with J gene TRBJ1-1, with no clear D. This CDR3 is 12 amino acids long. V shed 1 base and J shed 6 bases, with 6 bases lying between them. Per the germline V gene, CDR1 is LGHNA and CDR2 is YNFKEQ. CDR3 loop: CASSQGPSEAFF. The CDR3 bases are TGTGCCAGCAGCCAAGGTCCATCTGAAGCTTTCTTT.

The gene calls are TRBV11-3 and TRBJ1-3; unclear D gene. The germline gives CDR1 SGHNT, CDR2 YENEEA. Trimming took 4 bases from V and 1 from J, leaving 8 bases between them. The CDR3 has 14 amino acids. CDR3 coding DNA: TGTGCCAGCAGCTCACATCGTTCTGGAAACACCATATATTTT. It is translated as CASSSHRSGNTIYF.

The CDR3 DNA is TGTGCCAGCAGCCTTCGGGGGGGGATCGTCAATGAGCAGTTCTTC. Its translation is CASSLRGGIVNEQFF. The V and J genes are TRBV11-3 and TRBJ2-1, with 8 nucleotides matching TRBD2. V shed 5 bases and J 6 bases; nucleotides not matched to a gene: 9. Looked up from germline, CDR1 is SGHNT and CDR2 is YENEEA. This CDR3 comprises 15 residues.

This chain connects TRBV11-3 to TRBJ2-1; D unclear. Germline-derived CDR1 and CDR2 are SGHNT and YENEEA. This CDR3 has 12 amino acids. With 2 bases removed from V and 5 bases from J, the gap between germline ends came to 4 bases. The CDR3 spells CASSLSHNEQFF. CDR3 DNA sequence: TGTGCCAGCAGCTTAAGCCACAATGAGCAGTTCTTC.